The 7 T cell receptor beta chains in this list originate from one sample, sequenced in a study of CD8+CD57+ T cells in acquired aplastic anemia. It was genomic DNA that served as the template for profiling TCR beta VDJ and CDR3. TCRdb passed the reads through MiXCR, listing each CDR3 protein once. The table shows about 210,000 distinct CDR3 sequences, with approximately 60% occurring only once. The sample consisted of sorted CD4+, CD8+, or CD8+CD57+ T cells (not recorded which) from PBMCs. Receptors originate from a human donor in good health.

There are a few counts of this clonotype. The CDR3 reads CASSLAASRKTQYF. The CDR3 nucleotides are TGTGCCAGCAGCTTGGCGGCTAGCCGAAAGACCCAGTACTTC. This chain links TRBV5-6 with TRBJ2-5, with D tentatively TRBD2 (5 bases). In germline, CDR1 is SGHDT, CDR2 YYEEEE. The V gene lost 0 bases and the J gene lost 6 bases, with 12 bases spanning the gap. This CDR3 contains 14 residues.

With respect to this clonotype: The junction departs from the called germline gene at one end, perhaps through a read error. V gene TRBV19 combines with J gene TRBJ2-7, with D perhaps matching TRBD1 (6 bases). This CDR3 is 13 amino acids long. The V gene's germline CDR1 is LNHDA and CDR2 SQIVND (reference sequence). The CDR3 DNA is TGTGCCTGTAGTATCCGGGACACCTACGAGCAGTACTTC. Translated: CACSIRDTYEQYF.

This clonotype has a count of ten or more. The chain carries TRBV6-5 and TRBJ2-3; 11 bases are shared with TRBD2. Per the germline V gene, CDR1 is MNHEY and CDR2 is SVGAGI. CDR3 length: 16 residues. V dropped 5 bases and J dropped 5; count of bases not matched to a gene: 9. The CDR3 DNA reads TGTGCCAGCAGTACTCGACTAGCGGGGACGGTAGATACGCAGTATTTT. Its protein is CASSTRLAGTVDTQYF.

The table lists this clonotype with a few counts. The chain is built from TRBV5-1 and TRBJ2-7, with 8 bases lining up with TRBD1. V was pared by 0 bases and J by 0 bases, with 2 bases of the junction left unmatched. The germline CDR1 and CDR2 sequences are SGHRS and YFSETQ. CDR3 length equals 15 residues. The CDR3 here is CASSLAGQGSYEQYF. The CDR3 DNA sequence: TGCGCCAGCAGCTTGGCCGGACAGGGCTCCTACGAGCAGTACTTC.

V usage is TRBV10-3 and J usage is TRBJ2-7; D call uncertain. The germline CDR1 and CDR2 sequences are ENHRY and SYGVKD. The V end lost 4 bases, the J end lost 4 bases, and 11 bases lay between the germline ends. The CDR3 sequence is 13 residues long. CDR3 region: CAISAGKTYEQYF. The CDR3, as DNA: TGTGCCATCAGTGCCGGAAAAACGTACGAGCAGTACTTC.

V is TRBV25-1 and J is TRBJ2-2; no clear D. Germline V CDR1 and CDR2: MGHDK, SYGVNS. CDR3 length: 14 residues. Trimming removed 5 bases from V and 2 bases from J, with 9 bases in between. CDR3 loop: CASSPHRNTGELFF. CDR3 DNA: TGTGCCAGCAGTCCCCACAGAAACACCGGGGAGCTGTTTTTT.

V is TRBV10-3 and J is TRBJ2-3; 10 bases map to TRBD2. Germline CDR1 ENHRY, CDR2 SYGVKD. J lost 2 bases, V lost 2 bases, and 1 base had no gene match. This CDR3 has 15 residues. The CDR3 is CAISEGLADTDTQYF. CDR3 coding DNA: TGTGCCATCAGTGAGGGACTAGCGGACACAGATACGCAGTATTTT.